This record covers a single TCR beta chain. This entry is derived from a study of shared clonotypes between healthy human individuals. Profiled with immunoSEQ multiplex PCR; TCRdb holds only in-frame clones, not every one. The data contain about 360,000 clones, 73% of them singletons. This CDR3 has 14 residues. The V gene end was trimmed by 6 bases and the J gene end by 5 bases; junction bases not matched to a gene: 6. Germline assignment: CDR1 MNHEY and CDR2 SMNVEV (reference sequence). The chain has TRBV27 and TRBJ2-5; the match to TRBD1 covers 10 bases. The sequencing input was memory CD4+ T cells sorted from blood. Subset meaning: CD45RA-negative fraction. The TCR was taken from a man younger than 40 in good health. The CDR3 nucleotides read TGTGCCAGCAGGCGGGACAGGGGAGAGGAGACCCAGTACTTC. As protein: CASRRDRGEETQYF.